Listed below are T cell receptor beta chains from one sample, sequenced in a study of CD8+ T cells in alopecia areata. Produced via immunoSEQ multiplex PCR; TCRdb's table is partial and in-frame only. The sample consists of fewer than 150,000 clones, roughly four fifths of them appearing once. The sequenced sample was CD8+ T cells sorted from blood, obtained at week 4, from a patient treated with tofacitinib. The receptors come from a human donor with alopecia areata. Both conserved end residues are part of each CDR3. D genes are given only for firm matches. Some rows mark clone size as missing; the rest say once, few, many or name a class of expanded clone.

TRBV29-1	NA	TRBJ2-5	TRBD2	TGCAGCGTTGAACTACCAGCGGGGGTACAAGAGACCCAGTACTTC	CSVELPAGVQETQYF
TRBV27	NA	TRBJ2-7	NA	TGTGCCAGCAGTTGGAGCGCTGACTACGAGCAGTACTTC	CASSWSADYEQYF
TRBV5-1	NA	TRBJ2-5	NA	TGCGCCAGCAGCCCCTCCCAAGAGACCCAGTACTTC	CASSPSQETQYF
TRBV11-2	NA	TRBJ2-1	NA	TGTGCCAGCAGCTTCAGAGTTGAGCAGTTCTTC	CASSFRVEQFF
TRBV27	NA	TRBJ2-7	NA	TGTGCCAGCAGTTTCCACGGACAGGAGCAGTACTTC	CASSFHGQEQYF
TRBV5-1	NA	TRBJ2-7	TRBD1	TGCGCCAGCAGTTCCGGGACAGGACTTTACGAGCAGTACTTC	CASSSGTGLYEQYF
TRBV5-6	NA	TRBJ2-1	NA	TGTGCCAGCAGCTTTGGGACAGCGGGTGAGCAGTTCTTC	CASSFGTAGEQFF
TRBV4-1	NA	TRBJ2-4	NA	TGCGCCAGCAGCCAAGTACCGGGGGCTAGCAAAAACATTCAGTACTTC	CASSQVPGASKNIQYF
TRBV5-1	NA	TRBJ1-5	NA	TGCGCCAGCAGTTACGACAGCAATCAGCCCCAGCATTTT	CASSYDSNQPQHF
TRBV25-1	NA	TRBJ1-1	NA	TGTGCCAGCAGATATTCCGGCACTGAAGCTTTCTTT	CASRYSGTEAFF
TRBV29-1	few	TRBJ2-7	NA	TGCAGCGTTGGGGGGGAAGGCGAGCAGTACTTC	CSVGGEGEQYF
TRBV14	NA	TRBJ2-7	NA	TGTGCCAGCAGCCAAGTGGGGGGGCCAGCCTACGAGCAGTACTTC	CASSQVGGPAYEQYF
TRBV7-9	NA	TRBJ1-1	NA	TGTGGGGCGAGAGGGTTGACTGAAGCTTTCTTT	CGARGLTEAFF
TRBV6-5	NA	TRBJ2-5	TRBD2	TGTGCCAGCAGACTCGGGACTAGCAGGGGAGAGACCCAGTACTTC	CASRLGTSRGETQYF
TRBV12-5	few	TRBJ2-5	NA	TGTGCTAGTGGTTTTTCAGGGTTGGGAAAAGAGACCCAGTACTTC	CASGFSGLGKETQYF
TRBV6-1	NA	TRBJ2-7	NA	TGTGCCAGCAGCGAGGGACTCGGGCCAACCTACGAGCAGTACTTC	CASSEGLGPTYEQYF
TRBV6-1	NA	TRBJ2-7	TRBD1	TGTGCCAGCAGCCTGACAGGGGGCTCCTACGAGCAGTACTTC	CASSLTGGSYEQYF
TRBV7-8	NA	TRBJ2-5	NA	TGTGCCAGCAGCTTATGGGCTGGGGGACAAGAGACCCAGTACTTC	CASSLWAGGQETQYF
TRBV29-1	NA	TRBJ1-5	NA	TGCAGCGTACGGACAGAGGGGGAGCCCCAGCATTTT	CSVRTEGEPQHF
TRBV4-3	NA	TRBJ2-1	TRBD1	TGCGCCAGCAGCCGAGACAGGGAGCCCTACAATGAGCAGTTCTTC	CASSRDREPYNEQFF
TRBV4-2	NA	TRBJ2-7	TRBD2	TGTGCCAGCAGCCCTGCGGGGGTGAACTCCTACGAGCAGTACTTC	CASSPAGVNSYEQYF
TRBV11-2	NA	TRBJ2-5	TRBD1	TGTGCCAGCAGCCCCAATGCCCGGGACAGGGCCCAAGAGACCCAGTACTTC	CASSPNARDRAQETQYF
TRBV25-1	NA	TRBJ2-2	NA	TGTGCCAGCAGTGATCTAGCAGCCAACACCGGGGAGCTGTTTTTT	CASSDLAANTGELFF
TRBV30	once	TRBJ2-1	TRBD2	TGTGCCTGGACCGGGACAGTTAGCGGGGGGGATTACAATGAGCAGTTCTTC	CAWTGTVSGGDYNEQFF
TRBV5-6	NA	TRBJ2-7	TRBD1	TGTGCCAGCAGCGGCGGACAGGGAAACCACGAGCAGTACTTC	CASSGGQGNHEQYF
TRBV6-1	NA	TRBJ2-5	TRBD2	TGTGCCAGCAGTGATTGGGGGGGAGACAAGGAGACCCAGTACTTC	CASSDWGGDKETQYF
TRBV23-1	NA	TRBJ1-1	NA	TGCGCCAGCAGTCAATCGGGGGATAGGCCGATGAACACTGAAGCTTTCTTT	CASSQSGDRPMNTEAFF
TRBV29-1	once	TRBJ1-2	NA	TGCAGCGTTGAAGATCTCGGGTGGGGGTATGGCTACACCTTC	CSVEDLGWGYGYTF
TRBV7-9	NA	TRBJ1-1	NA	TGTGCCAGCAGCCACAGCACCACTGAAGCTTTCTTT	CASSHSTTEAFF
TRBV11-2	NA	TRBJ2-6	TRBD1	TGTGCCAGCAGAGGTGGGACAGCCTCAAGCTCTGGGGCCAACGTCCTGACTTTC	CASRGGTASSSGANVLTF
TRBV4-1	NA	TRBJ2-3	NA	TGCGCCAGCAGGCGATCAGGGGAGAAAACAGATACGCAGTATTTT	CASRRSGEKTDTQYF
TRBV29-1	NA	TRBJ2-3	NA	TGCAGCGTTGAGCAGGAACTAGATACGCAGTATTTT	CSVEQELDTQYF
TRBV11-1	NA	TRBJ2-7	NA	TGTGCCAGCAGCCCCCCGGGTCTCACCTACGAGCAGTACTTC	CASSPPGLTYEQYF
TRBV30	medium-sized	TRBJ2-2	TRBD1	TGTGCCTGGAGTTGGGGACAGCCCACCGGGGAGCTGTTTTTT	CAWSWGQPTGELFF